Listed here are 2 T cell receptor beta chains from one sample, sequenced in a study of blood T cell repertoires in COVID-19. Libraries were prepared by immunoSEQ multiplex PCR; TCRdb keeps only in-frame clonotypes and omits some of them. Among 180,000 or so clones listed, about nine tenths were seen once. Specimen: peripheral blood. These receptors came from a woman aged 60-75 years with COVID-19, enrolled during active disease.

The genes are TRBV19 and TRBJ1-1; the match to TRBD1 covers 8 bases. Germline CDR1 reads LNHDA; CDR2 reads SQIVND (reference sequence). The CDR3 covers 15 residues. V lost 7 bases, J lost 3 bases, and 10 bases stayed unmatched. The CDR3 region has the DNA TGTGCCAGTAAACTTGCAGGGGGCTTGGACACTGAAGCTTTCTTT. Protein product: CASKLAGGLDTEAFF.

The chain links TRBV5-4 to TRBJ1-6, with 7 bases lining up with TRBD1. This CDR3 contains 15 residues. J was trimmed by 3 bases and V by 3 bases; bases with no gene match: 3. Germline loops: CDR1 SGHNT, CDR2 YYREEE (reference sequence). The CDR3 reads CASSSGTVYNSPLHF. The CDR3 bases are TGTGCCAGCAGCTCGGGGACAGTCTATAATTCACCCCTCCACTTT.